Included here is one T cell receptor beta chain sequence, with context. The CDR3 runs 14 residues. The germline V and J ends were trimmed by 8 bases and 6 bases, with 17 bases remaining between them. Germline V gene data show CDR1 as MGHDK and CDR2 as SYGVNS. This sample was taken from a study of Graves' ophthalmopathy and Graves' hyperthyroidism. TCR beta CDR3 amplification used RNA transcripts. After a first-round RT-PCR with HTBI primers, a second-round multiplex PCR was run. Each CDR3 protein gets one entry after TCRdb re-called the multiplex PCR reads with MiXCR. The sample holds about 740,000 distinct CDR3 sequences, 35% to 50% seen once.

The source material was peripheral blood. This TCR came from an adult man with Graves' ophthalmopathy. The chain uses TRBV25-1 and TRBJ1-5; D is ambiguous. In DNA, the CDR3 is TGTGCCAGCCGAACGGACGGTCCCGCTCAGCCCCAGCATTTT. Amino acids: CASRTDGPAQPQHF.